Below, 29 T cell receptor beta chains from the same sample are listed, as sequenced in a study of T cells in women clearing cervical HPV infection. Clones were sequenced by immunoSEQ multiplex PCR, and TCRdb holds only the in-frame ones, with some missing. The sample spans over 9,500 clones; the ten largest clones claim roughly 9.4%. Input material: blood buffy coat. These receptors originate from a woman between 18 and 69 years old with a cervical HPV16 infection that either progressed to CIN3+ or cleared (not recorded which).

Remarks on this clone: The CDR3 end is not reached by the read, which stops 3 residues before it; the germline J gene fills it in. This chain uses TRBV19 with TRBJ1-2, with D uncertain. From germline, CDR1 is LNHDA and CDR2 SQIVND (reference sequence). This CDR3 has 14 amino acids. The sequenced part of the CDR3 DNA is TGTGCCAGTAGTATATCGGAGACACGGTCTAGC. Translating it yields CASSISETRSS. The whole CDR3 protein is CASSISETRSSYTF.

In the case of this clone: Read coverage stops 3 residues before the CDR3 terminus; the germline J gene supplies the remainder. The chain carries TRBV19 and TRBJ1-2, with D tentatively TRBD1 (5 bases). The V gene's germline CDR1 is LNHDA and CDR2 SQIVND (reference sequence). The CDR3 loop spans 16 amino acids. The CDR3 sequence: CASSIVTSGGFYDYTF. CDR3 DNA (partial): TGTGCCAGTAGTATCGTGACTAGCGGGGGGTTCTACGAC.

About this clone itself: The observed sequence ends 3 residues before the CDR3 terminus, with the missing tail filled in from the germline J gene. This chain uses TRBV6-2 or TRBV6-3 with TRBJ2-3; 7 bases fit TRBD2. CDR3 length equals 16 residues. Germline V gene lookup returns CDR1 MNHEY and CDR2 SVGEGT. The junction had 7 bases not matched to a gene; V was cut back by 2 bases and J by 2 bases. This chain's CDR3 is CASSYHREGLTDTQYF. Incomplete CDR3 DNA: TGTGCCAGCAGTTACCATAGGGAGGGGCTCACAGATACG.

To note about this clone: The CDR3 extends 3 residues past the end of the read, so its final part is completed from the germline J gene. The V gene is TRBV7-2, the J gene TRBJ1-1; 7 nucleotides match TRBD1. The CDR3 runs to 13 residues. Trimming cost V 8 bases and J 0 bases; bases outside gene matches: 3. In germline, CDR1 is SGHTA, CDR2 FQGNSA. The covered CDR3 bases are TGTGCCAGCCGGGGACAGCTGAACACTGAA. The encoded protein is CASRGQLNTE. In full, the CDR3 reads CASRGQLNTEAFF.

On this clone itself: The read gets to within 3 residues of the CDR3 end, and the germline J gene fills in the rest. The chain is built from TRBV20-1 and TRBJ2-3; possibly TRBD1 for D (5 bases). Trimming cost V 0 bases and J 6 bases, with 10 bases left between them. The CDR3 runs 13 residues. Per the germline V gene, CDR1 is DFQATT and CDR2 is SNEGSKA (reference sequence). The CDR3 DNA, read in part, is TGCAGTGCTAGAGATCCTCAGGGTGATACG. This translates into CSARDPQGDT. The complete CDR3 reads CSARDPQGDTQYF.

To note about this clone: The read terminates 3 residues before the CDR3 end, so the remaining end is supplied by the germline J gene. The chain joins TRBV10-3 to TRBJ1-2, with TRBD1 matching 8 bases. Germline loops: CDR1 ENHRY, CDR2 SYGVKD. The CDR3 spans 13 residues. CDR3 sequence: CAISPSTGEGYTF. The DNA read from the CDR3 is TGTGCCATCAGTCCCTCGACAGGGGAAGGC.

Regarding this clone: The missing CDR3 end, 3 residues past where the read stops, is filled in from the germline J gene. This chain uses TRBV2 with TRBJ1-4; the match to TRBD1 covers 8 bases. The CDR3 contains 15 residues. The V and J ends lost 3 bases and 3 bases, in that order; junction bases with no gene match: 3. The germline CDR1 and CDR2 sequences are SNHLY and FYNNEI. The CDR3 loop is CASSDTGGSNEKLFF. The CDR3 DNA, read in part, is TGTGCCAGCAGTGATACAGGGGGTTCTAATGAAAAA.

Details on this clone: A read error may produce the germline difference seen at one junction end. The missing CDR3 end, 3 residues past where the read stops, is filled in from the germline J gene. This chain links TRBV4-2 with TRBJ1-6, with a tentative D call TRBD1 (5 bases). The CDR3 covers 16 residues. Germline CDR1 LGHNA, CDR2 YNFKEQ. The CDR3 spells CASSPRESQEVSPLHF. The part of the CDR3 DNA that was read is TGCGCCAGCAGCCCTCGGGAGTCACAGGAGGTTTCACCC.

As regards this clone: The read comes to an end 3 residues before the CDR3 does, leaving the germline J gene to fill in the end. V gene TRBV10-3 combines with J gene TRBJ1-2, with D uncertain. Germline V gene sequence: CDR1 ENHRY, CDR2 SYGVKD. The CDR3 runs to 13 residues. Trimming removed 6 bases from V and 3 bases from J, with 11 bases in between. Incomplete CDR3 DNA: TGTGCCATCAGCCAGGTATCGTACTATGGC. It codes for CAISQVSYYG. The whole CDR3 is CAISQVSYYGYTF.

A remark on this clone: The CDR3 end is not reached by the read, which stops 3 residues before it; the germline J gene fills it in. The rearrangement links TRBV30 to TRBJ2-7; 7 bases map to TRBD1. Germline assignment: CDR1 GTSNPN and CDR2 SVGIG (reference sequence). V was pared by 1 base and J by 2 bases, with 2 bases of the junction left unmatched. The CDR3 totals 13 residues. The part of the CDR3 DNA that was read is TGTGCCTGGAGTGACAGGGGTCCCTACGAG. It is translated as CAWSDRGPYE. The full CDR3 protein is CAWSDRGPYEQYF.

Notes on this clone: The read finishes 3 residues shy of the CDR3 end, and the germline J gene is used to complete it. The rearrangement links TRBV7-9 to TRBJ1-2; 7 nucleotides agree with TRBD1. The V and J ends lost 1 base and 2 bases, in that order; junction bases with no gene match: 4. The CDR3 runs 15 residues. Germline loops: CDR1 SEHNR, CDR2 FQNEAQ (reference sequence). Incomplete CDR3 DNA: TGTGCCAGCAGCTTAGATGGGACAGAAAACTATGGC. It is translated as CASSLDGTENYG. The full CDR3 sequence reads CASSLDGTENYGYTF.

Concerning this clone itself: The observed sequence ends 3 residues before the CDR3 terminus, with the missing tail filled in from the germline J gene. The rearrangement uses TRBV6-1 and TRBJ2-5; 9 positions agree with TRBD2. Germline V gene data show CDR1 as MNHNS and CDR2 as SASEGT. Germline trimming cut 0 bases from V and 4 bases from J; bases unmatched to any gene: 15. The CDR3 is made up of 19 amino acids. CDR3 bases read: TGTGCCAGCAGTGAAGCGCTTCTGGGGCGGGGGGGCTCCGGAGAGACC. This encodes CASSEALLGRGGSGET. The full CDR3 reads CASSEALLGRGGSGETQYF.

With regard to this clone: The read terminates 3 residues ahead of where the CDR3 ends, so the germline J gene completes it. The J gene is TRBJ2-3, the V gene TRBV5-1, with 9 bases matching TRBD2. J gave up 4 bases and V 7 bases, and 4 bases lay outside the gene matches. Germline CDR1 reads SGHRS; CDR2 reads YFSETQ. The CDR3 consists of 13 residues. This chain's CDR3 is CASLGLASDTQYF. The sequenced CDR3 bases are TGCGCCAGCCTCGGACTAGCGTCAGATACG.

Details on this clone: The read comes to an end 3 residues before the CDR3 does, leaving the germline J gene to fill in the end. The chain couples TRBV6-1 to TRBJ1-5, with unresolved D. CDR1 is MNHNS, CDR2 SASEGT, per germline. The CDR3 length is 14 residues. Trimming took 1 base from V and 4 from J, leaving 8 bases between them. The sequenced part of the CDR3 DNA is TGTGCCAGCAGTGAAGTGTATCAGAATCAGCCC. It encodes CASSEVYQNQP. In full, the CDR3 reads CASSEVYQNQPQHF.

Comments on this clone: The CDR3 extends 3 residues past the end of the read, so its final part is completed from the germline J gene. This chain joins TRBV5-6 and TRBJ1-2, with 7 bases aligning to TRBD1. This CDR3 region has 14 residues. CDR1 is SGHDT and CDR2 is YYEEEE in the germline V gene. V gave up 4 bases and J gave up 6 bases; unmatched junction bases: 9. The CDR3 sequence: CASSPDRVLDGYTF. The sequenced part of the CDR3 DNA is TGTGCCAGCAGCCCAGACAGGGTTTTGGATGGC.

According to its frequency, this clone is medium-sized (0.01 to 0.1%). The CDR3 extends 3 residues past the end of the read, so its final part is completed from the germline J gene. The V gene is TRBV6-2 or TRBV6-3, the J gene TRBJ1-2; TRBD1 agrees at 11 bases. Germline V lookup: CDR1 MNHEY, CDR2 SVGEGT. This CDR3 has 13 residues. CDR3 amino acids: CASRTRTGGGYTF. Incomplete CDR3 DNA: TGTGCCAGCAGGACTCGGACAGGGGGCGGC.

Notes on this clone: The observed sequence ends 3 residues before the CDR3 terminus, with the missing tail filled in from the germline J gene. The chain uses TRBV4-1 and TRBJ1-6, with a possible D match to TRBD1 (6 bases). The CDR3 has 15 residues. Germline CDR1 reads MGHRA; CDR2 reads YSYEKL. Between the trimmed V and J ends, which lost 3 bases and 9 bases, there was a span of 15 bases. The CDR3 DNA, read in part, is TGCGCCAGCAGCCACGAAACAGGGCTAAGTTCACCC. As protein: CASSHETGLSSP. The whole CDR3 protein reads CASSHETGLSSPLHF.

For this clone: The read terminates 3 residues ahead of where the CDR3 ends, so the germline J gene completes it. The chain uses TRBV18 and TRBJ1-1; 9 bases are shared with TRBD1. The V segment lost 6 bases and the J segment 3 bases; nucleotides outside the gene matches: 8. Per the germline V gene, CDR1 is KGHSH and CDR2 is LQKENI. The CDR3 spans 15 residues. CDR3 residues: CASSQDRGSDTEAFF. Partial CDR3 DNA: TGTGCCAGCTCGCAGGACAGGGGCTCCGACACTGAA.

Note on this clone: The read stops 3 residues short of the end of the CDR3; the missing end is completed from the germline J gene. The rearrangement links TRBV19 to TRBJ2-1, with 7 bases that match TRBD2. J was trimmed by 8 bases and V by 5 bases; bases with no gene match: 15. From germline, CDR1 is LNHDA and CDR2 SQIVND (reference sequence). This CDR3 is built from 16 residues. The sequenced part of the CDR3 DNA is TGTGCCAGTAGTGGGTCCCGGACTAGTGTTGGCGATGAG. The encoded protein is CASSGSRTSVGDE. The whole CDR3 sequence reads CASSGSRTSVGDEQFF.

About this clone: Read sequence stops 3 residues before the CDR3 end, and the germline J gene provides the missing end. This chain connects TRBV7-3 to TRBJ2-6; TRBD1 might be the D (6 bases). The germline V and J ends were trimmed by 5 bases and 0 bases, with 8 bases remaining between them. Germline V lookup: CDR1 SGHTA, CDR2 FQGTGA. The CDR3 consists of 15 residues. The covered CDR3 bases are TGTGCCAGCAGCCAGGACAGCTCTGGGGCCAACGTC. This encodes CASSQDSSGANV. The whole CDR3 protein reads CASSQDSSGANVLTF. The full variable domain, rest sourced from reference TRBV7-3 and TRBJ2-6, is GAGVSQTPSNKVTEKGKYVELRCDPISGHTALYWYRQSLGQGPEFLIYFQGTGAADDSGLPNDRFFAVRPEGSVSTLKIQRTERGDSAVYLCASSQDSSGANVLTFGAGSRLTVL.

With respect to this clone: The read terminates 3 residues before the CDR3 end, so the remaining end is supplied by the germline J gene. The chain joins TRBV9 to TRBJ1-5; D is undetermined. The V end was cut by 0 bases, the J end by 5 bases, with 6 bases between. CDR1 is SGDLS and CDR2 is YYNGEE in the germline V gene. The CDR3 spans 13 residues. CDR3 sequence: CASSVGPDQPQHF. The covered CDR3 bases are TGTGCCAGCAGCGTAGGTCCCGATCAGCCC.

Points on this clone: The CDR3 extends 3 residues past the end of the read, so its final part is completed from the germline J gene. This chain joins TRBV20-1 and TRBJ2-1; 8 bases agree with TRBD1. The CDR3 has 14 residues. Looked up from germline, CDR1 is DFQATT and CDR2 is SNEGSKA (reference sequence). Unmatched junction bases numbered 11, after V lost 5 bases and J lost 8 bases. The sequenced CDR3 bases are TGCAGTGCTCTCCGACAGGGGAGGTTCGATGAG. Translating gives CSALRQGRFDE. The CDR3, in full, reads CSALRQGRFDEQFF.

Turning to this clone: The read finishes 3 residues shy of the CDR3 end, and the germline J gene is used to complete it. The J gene is TRBJ1-1, the V gene TRBV7-9; D ambiguous. This CDR3 has 12 residues. V was shortened by 1 base and J by 4 bases, with 4 bases between the two germline ends. Germline V gene data show CDR1 as SEHNR and CDR2 as FQNEAQ (reference sequence). CDR3: CASSLGLTEAFF. The CDR3 bases that were read are TGTGCCAGCAGCTTAGGTCTCACTGAA.

Comments on this clone: The CDR3 is cut off 3 residues early in the read; its end comes from the germline J gene. The chain carries TRBV5-8 and TRBJ1-4, with a tentative D call TRBD1 (5 bases). The CDR3 covers 14 residues. Germline assignment: CDR1 SGHTS and CDR2 YDEGEE. The V and J ends lost 0 bases and 4 bases respectively, with 7 bases between them. CDR3 loop: CASSLDRLNEKLFF. The CDR3 DNA, read in part, is TGTGCCAGCAGCTTGGACAGGCTTAATGAAAAA.

The CDR3 here is CASSSLAEETQYF. The CDR3 bases that were read are TGTGCCAGCAGCTCACTAGCGGAGGAGACC. V is TRBV5-5 and J is TRBJ2-5; 8 bases map to TRBD2. The read comes to an end 3 residues before the CDR3 does, leaving the germline J gene to fill in the end. The CDR3 loop spans 13 amino acids. Per germline, CDR1 SGHKS and CDR2 YYEKEE (reference sequence). Trimming took 3 bases from V and 5 from J; bases not matched to a gene: 3.

As regards this clone: The read ends 3 residues shy of where the CDR3 ends; the end is completed using the germline J gene. The V gene is TRBV12-3 or TRBV12-4, the J gene TRBJ1-5; TRBD1 is a possible D gene (5 bases). V was trimmed by 5 bases and J by 4 bases, leaving 6 bases between them. The CDR3 loop spans 12 amino acids. The CDR3 protein is CASSQGNQPQHF. The sequenced part of the CDR3 DNA is TGTGCCAGCAGTCAGGGAAATCAGCCC.

Turning to this clone: From the germline J gene comes the end of the CDR3, since the read stops 3 residues before it. V is TRBV5-1 and J is TRBJ2-2, with TRBD1 matching over 7 bases. V dropped 1 base and J dropped 5; count of bases not matched to a gene: 17. This CDR3 comprises 19 residues. Germline V gene lookup returns CDR1 SGHRS and CDR2 YFSETQ. CDR3 loop: CASSLRGGGGQGSTGELFF. The CDR3 bases that were read are TGCGCCAGCAGCTTGAGAGGGGGCGGCGGCCAGGGGAGTACCGGGGAG.

Remarks on this clone: With the read ending 3 residues before the CDR3 end, the germline J gene is used to fill in that end. The chain joins TRBV18 to TRBJ1-1, with TRBD1 identical over 8 bases. Trimming cost V 1 base and J 2 bases; bases outside gene matches: 6. Germline CDR1 KGHSH, CDR2 LQKENI. The CDR3 runs to 16 residues. The CDR3 loop reads CASSPRTGKINTEAFF. CDR3 DNA (partial): TGTGCCAGCTCACCACGGACAGGGAAGATAAACACTGAA.

With respect to this clone: The sequenced fragment ends 3 residues before the CDR3 boundary, so the rest is inferred from the germline J gene. The rearrangement uses TRBV7-2 and TRBJ2-7; TRBD2 might be the D (5 bases). This CDR3 comprises 14 residues. Germline V CDR1 and CDR2: SGHTA, FQGNSA. Trimming shortened V by 1 base and J by 4 bases, and 11 bases separated the two germline ends. CDR3 DNA, as far as it was read: TGTGCCAGCAGCTTAGATGTTTCGGGGTACGAG. It translates to CASSLDVSGYE. The whole CDR3 protein reads CASSLDVSGYEQYF.